The clone carrying this T cell receptor beta chain was found once. Its specificity is unknown. Patients with other autoimmune diseases, uncontrolled infections, pregnancy or lactation were excluded. The entry originates in a study of Graves' ophthalmopathy and Graves' hyperthyroidism. Study information: Before any treatment, peripheral blood was taken at the initial diagnosis. General study results and limits: Clonotypes were expanded in thyroid at above 0.001 frequency, and most also appeared in blood.

The authors amplified TCR beta CDR3 regions from RNA transcripts. HTBI primers were used in a first-round RT-PCR, which preceded a second-round multiplex PCR. TCRdb fed the multiplex PCR reads into MiXCR, producing one record per CDR3 protein. The repertoire holds hundreds of thousands of distinct CDR3 sequences, with 35% to 45% as singletons. Per the germline V gene, CDR1 is ENHRY and CDR2 is SYGVKD. The CDR3 loop spans 13 amino acids. V lost 5 bases and J 5 bases, leaving 12 bases between the germline ends. The chain combines TRBV10-3 with TRBJ2-5; D is tentatively TRBD1 or TRBD2 (6 bases each). This clonotype was sampled from an adult man with Graves' ophthalmopathy. The sequenced material came from peripheral blood. This CDR3 reads CAISLQGGETQYF. Written as DNA, the CDR3 is TGTGCCATCAGTCTACAAGGGGGGGAGACCCAGTACTTC.